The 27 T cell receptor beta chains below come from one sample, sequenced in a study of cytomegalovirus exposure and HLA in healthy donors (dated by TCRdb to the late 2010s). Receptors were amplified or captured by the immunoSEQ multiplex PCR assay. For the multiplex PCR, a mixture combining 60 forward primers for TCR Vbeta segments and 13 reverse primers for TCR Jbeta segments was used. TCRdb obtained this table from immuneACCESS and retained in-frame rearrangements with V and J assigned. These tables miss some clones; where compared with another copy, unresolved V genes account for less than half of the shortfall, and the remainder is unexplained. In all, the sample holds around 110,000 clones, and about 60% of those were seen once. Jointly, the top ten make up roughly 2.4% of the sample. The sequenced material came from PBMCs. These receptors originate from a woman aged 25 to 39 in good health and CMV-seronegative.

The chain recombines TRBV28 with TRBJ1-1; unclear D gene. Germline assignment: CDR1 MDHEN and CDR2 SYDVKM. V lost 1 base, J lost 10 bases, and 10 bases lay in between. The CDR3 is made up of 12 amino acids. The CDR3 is CASSLFEGPAFF. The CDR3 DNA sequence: TGTGCCAGCAGTTTATTTGAGGGTCCAGCTTTCTTT. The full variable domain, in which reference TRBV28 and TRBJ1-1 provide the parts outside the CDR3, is DVKVTQSSRYLVKRTGEKVFLECVQDMDHENMFWYRQDPGLGLRLIYFSYDVKMKEKGDIPEGYSVSREKKERFSLILESASTNQTSMYLCASSLFEGPAFFGQGTRLTVV.

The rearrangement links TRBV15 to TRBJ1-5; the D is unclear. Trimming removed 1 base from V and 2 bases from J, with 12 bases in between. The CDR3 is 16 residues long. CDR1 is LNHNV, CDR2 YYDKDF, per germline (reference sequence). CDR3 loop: CATSRGDRGGNQPQHF. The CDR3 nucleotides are TGTGCCACCAGCAGAGGGGATCGGGGAGGCAATCAGCCCCAGCATTTT.

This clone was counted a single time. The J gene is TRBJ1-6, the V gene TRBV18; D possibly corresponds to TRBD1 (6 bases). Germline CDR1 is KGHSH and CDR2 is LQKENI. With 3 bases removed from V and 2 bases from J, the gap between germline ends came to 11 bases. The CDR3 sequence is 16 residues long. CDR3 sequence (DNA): TGTGCCAGCTCACCCCCCAGGGGCACCTATAATTCACCCCTCCACTTT. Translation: CASSPPRGTYNSPLHF.

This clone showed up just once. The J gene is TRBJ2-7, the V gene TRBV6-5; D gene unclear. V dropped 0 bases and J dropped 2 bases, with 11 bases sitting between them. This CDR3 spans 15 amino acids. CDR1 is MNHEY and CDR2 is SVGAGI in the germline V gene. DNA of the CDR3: TGTGCCAGCAGTTACTCGATTCTAGGTCCCTACGAGCAGTACTTC. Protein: CASSYSILGPYEQYF.

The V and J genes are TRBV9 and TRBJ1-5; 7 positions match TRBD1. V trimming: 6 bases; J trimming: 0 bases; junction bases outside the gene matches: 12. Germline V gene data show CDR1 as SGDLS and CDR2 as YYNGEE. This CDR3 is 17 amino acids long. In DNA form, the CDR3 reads TGTGCCAGCACCACCCGAGGGGGCGACTATAGCAATCAGCCCCAGCATTTT. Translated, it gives CASTTRGGDYSNQPQHF.

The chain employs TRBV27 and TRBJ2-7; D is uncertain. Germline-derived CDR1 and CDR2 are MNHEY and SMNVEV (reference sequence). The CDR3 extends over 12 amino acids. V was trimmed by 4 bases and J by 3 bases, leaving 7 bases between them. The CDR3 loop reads CASSSPFYEQYF. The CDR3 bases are TGTGCCAGCAGTTCCCCTTTCTACGAGCAGTACTTC.

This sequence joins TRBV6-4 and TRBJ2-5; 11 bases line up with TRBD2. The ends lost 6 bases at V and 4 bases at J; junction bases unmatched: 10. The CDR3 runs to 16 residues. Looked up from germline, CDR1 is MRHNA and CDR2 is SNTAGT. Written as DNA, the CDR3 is TGTGCCAGCAGAAAGGGACTAGCGGCCATCCTAGAGACCCAGTACTTC. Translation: CASRKGLAAILETQYF.

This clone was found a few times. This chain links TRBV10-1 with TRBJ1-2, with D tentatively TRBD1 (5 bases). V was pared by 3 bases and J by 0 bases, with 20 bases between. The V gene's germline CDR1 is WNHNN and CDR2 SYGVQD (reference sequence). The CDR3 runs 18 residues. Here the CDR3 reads CASSDTPPRDSANYGYTF. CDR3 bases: TGCGCCAGCAGTGACACGCCGCCGAGAGACAGTGCTAACTATGGCTACACCTTC.

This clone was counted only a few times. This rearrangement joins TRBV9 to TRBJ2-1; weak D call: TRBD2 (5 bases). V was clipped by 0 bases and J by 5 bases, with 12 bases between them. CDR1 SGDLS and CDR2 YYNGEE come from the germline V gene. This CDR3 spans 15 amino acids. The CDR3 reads CASSVGASGDNEQFF. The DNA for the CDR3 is TGTGCCAGCAGCGTAGGGGCATCCGGGGACAATGAGCAGTTCTTC.

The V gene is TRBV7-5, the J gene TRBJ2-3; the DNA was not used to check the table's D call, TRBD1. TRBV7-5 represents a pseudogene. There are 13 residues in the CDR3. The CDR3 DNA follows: TGTGCCAGAAGCTTCACGGGCACAGGTACGCAGTATTTT. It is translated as CARSFTGTGTQYF.

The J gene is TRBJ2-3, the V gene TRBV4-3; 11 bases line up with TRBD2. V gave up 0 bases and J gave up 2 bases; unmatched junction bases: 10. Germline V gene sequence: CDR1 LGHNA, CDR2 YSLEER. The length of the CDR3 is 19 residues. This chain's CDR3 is CASSQEPLAGGPPTDTQYF. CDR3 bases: TGCGCCAGCAGCCAAGAACCGCTAGCGGGAGGTCCCCCCACAGATACGCAGTATTTT.

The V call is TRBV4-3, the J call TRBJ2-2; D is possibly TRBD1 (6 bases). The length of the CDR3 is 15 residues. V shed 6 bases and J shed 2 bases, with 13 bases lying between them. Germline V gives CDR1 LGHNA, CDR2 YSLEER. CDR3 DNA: TGCGCCAGCAGACAAATACAGGGAAACACCGGGGAGCTGTTTTTT. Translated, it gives CASRQIQGNTGELFF.

CDR3 region: CASSLSSGSSYEQYF. CDR3 coding DNA: TGCGCCAGCAGCTTGTCGAGCGGCAGCTCCTACGAGCAGTACTTC. This chain joins TRBV5-1 and TRBJ2-7; a weak D match, TRBD2 (5 bases). Germline CDR1 and CDR2: SGHRS and YFSETQ. Trimming removed 1 base at V and 0 bases at J, with 11 bases between. The CDR3 sequence is 15 residues long.

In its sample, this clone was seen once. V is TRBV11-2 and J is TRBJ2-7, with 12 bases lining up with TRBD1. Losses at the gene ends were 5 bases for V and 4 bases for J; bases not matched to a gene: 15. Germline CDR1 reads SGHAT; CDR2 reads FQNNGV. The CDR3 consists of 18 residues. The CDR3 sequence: CASSPPGQGATISYEQYF. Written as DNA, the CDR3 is TGTGCCAGCAGCCCTCCGGGACAGGGGGCTACTATTTCGTACGAGCAGTACTTC.

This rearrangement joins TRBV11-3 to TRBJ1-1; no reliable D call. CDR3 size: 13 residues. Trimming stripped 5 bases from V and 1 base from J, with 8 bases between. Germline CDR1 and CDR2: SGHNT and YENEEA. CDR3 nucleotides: TGTGCCAGCAGCGAAGACTCGAACACTGAAGCTTTCTTT. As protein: CASSEDSNTEAFF.

The CDR3 DNA reads TGTGCCAGCAGTCGCGGGACTAGCGGGAGTGGGGAGACCCAGTACTTC. Translating it yields CASSRGTSGSGETQYF. V and J are TRBV27 and TRBJ2-5; 14 nucleotides align to TRBD2. CDR3 length equals 16 residues. The J segment lost 5 bases and the V segment lost 5 bases, leaving 7 bases of the junction unmatched. The germline V gene encodes CDR1 MNHEY and CDR2 SMNVEV (reference sequence).

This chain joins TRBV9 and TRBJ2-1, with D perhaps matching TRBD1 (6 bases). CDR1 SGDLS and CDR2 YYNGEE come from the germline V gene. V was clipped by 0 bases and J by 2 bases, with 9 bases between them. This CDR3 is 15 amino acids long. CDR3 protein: CASSVGSGAYNEQFF. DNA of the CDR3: TGTGCCAGCAGCGTAGGTTCAGGGGCCTACAATGAGCAGTTCTTC. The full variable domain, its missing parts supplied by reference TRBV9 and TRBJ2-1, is DSGVTQTPKHLITATGQRVTLRCSPRSGDLSVYWYQQSLDQGLQFLIQYYNGEERAKGNILERFSAQQFPDLHSELNLSSLELGDSALYFCASSVGSGAYNEQFFGPGTRLTVL.

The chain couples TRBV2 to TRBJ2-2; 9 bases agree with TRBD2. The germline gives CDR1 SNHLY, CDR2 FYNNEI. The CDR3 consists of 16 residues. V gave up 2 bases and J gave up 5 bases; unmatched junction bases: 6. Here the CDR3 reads CASSESSGIATGELFF. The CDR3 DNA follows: TGTGCCAGCAGTGAATCTAGCGGGATTGCAACCGGGGAGCTGTTTTTT.

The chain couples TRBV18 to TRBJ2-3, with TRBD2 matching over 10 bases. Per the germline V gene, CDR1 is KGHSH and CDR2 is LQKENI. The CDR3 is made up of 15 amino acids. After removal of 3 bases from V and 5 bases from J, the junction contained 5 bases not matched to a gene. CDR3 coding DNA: TGTGCCAGCTCACCCGCACTAGCGGGAAAAGATACGCAGTATTTT. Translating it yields CASSPALAGKDTQYF.

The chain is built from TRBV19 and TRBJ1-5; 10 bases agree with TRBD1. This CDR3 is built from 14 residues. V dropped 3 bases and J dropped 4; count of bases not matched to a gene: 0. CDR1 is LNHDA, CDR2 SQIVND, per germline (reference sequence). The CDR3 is CASSMGQGNQPQHF. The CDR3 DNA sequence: TGTGCCAGTAGTATGGGACAGGGGAATCAGCCCCAGCATTTT.

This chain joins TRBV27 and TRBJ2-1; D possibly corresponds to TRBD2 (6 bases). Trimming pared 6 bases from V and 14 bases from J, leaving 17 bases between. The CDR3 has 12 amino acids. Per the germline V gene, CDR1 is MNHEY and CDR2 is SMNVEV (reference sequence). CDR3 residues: CASSTSTSREFF. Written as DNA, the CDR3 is TGTGCCAGCAGCACCTCCACTAGCAGGGAGTTCTTC.

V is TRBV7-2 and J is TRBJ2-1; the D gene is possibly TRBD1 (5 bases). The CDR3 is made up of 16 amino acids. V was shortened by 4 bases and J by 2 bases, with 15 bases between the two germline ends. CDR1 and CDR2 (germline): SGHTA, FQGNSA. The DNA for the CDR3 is TGTGCCAGCAGCTACCGACAGATAAGACCCTACAATGAGCAGTTCTTC. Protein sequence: CASSYRQIRPYNEQFF.

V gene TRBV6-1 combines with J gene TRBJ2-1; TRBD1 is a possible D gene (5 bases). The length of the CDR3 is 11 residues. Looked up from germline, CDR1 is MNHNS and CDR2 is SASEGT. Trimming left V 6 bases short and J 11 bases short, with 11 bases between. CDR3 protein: CASRDDSKQFF. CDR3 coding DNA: TGTGCCAGCAGAGACGACAGCAAGCAGTTCTTC.

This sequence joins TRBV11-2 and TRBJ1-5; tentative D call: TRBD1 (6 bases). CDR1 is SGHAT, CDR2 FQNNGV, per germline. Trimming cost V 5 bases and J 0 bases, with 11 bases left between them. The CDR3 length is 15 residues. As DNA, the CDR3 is TGTGCCAGCAGCAGAACAGGGAGTAGCAATCAGCCCCAGCATTTT. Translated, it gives CASSRTGSSNQPQHF.

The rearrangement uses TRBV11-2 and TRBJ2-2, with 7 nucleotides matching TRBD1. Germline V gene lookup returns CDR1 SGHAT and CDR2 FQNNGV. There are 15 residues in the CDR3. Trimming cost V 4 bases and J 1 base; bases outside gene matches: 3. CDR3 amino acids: CASSSGTVNTGELFF. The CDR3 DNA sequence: TGTGCCAGCAGCTCTGGGACAGTGAACACCGGGGAGCTGTTTTTT.

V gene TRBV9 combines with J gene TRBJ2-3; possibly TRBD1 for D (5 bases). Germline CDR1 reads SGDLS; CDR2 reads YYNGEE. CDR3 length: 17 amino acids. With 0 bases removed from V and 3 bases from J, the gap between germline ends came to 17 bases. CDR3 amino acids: CASSVEVDTRLTDTQYF. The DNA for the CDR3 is TGTGCCAGCAGCGTAGAGGTGGACACCCGATTGACAGATACGCAGTATTTT.

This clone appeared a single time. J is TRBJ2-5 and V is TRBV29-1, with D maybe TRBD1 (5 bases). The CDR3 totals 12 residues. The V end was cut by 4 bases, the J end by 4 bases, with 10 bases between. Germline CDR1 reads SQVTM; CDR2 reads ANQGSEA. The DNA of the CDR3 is TGCAGCGTTGGTCAAGGGGTAGAGACCCAGTACTTC. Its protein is CSVGQGVETQYF.